The 21 T cell receptor beta chains given below trace back to one sample, sequenced in a study of OX40 agonist ivuxolimab in advanced cancers. Repertoires were generated with immunoSEQ multiplex PCR, while TCRdb's copy carries only in-frame clones and drops some. The sample has about 51,000 clones; around 77% are singletons. The sample consisted of CD4+ or CD8+ T cells sorted from blood, taken in a trial of the OX40 agonist ivuxolimab. Every receptor here comes from an adult with an advanced solid tumor such as melanoma, head and neck, liver or kidney cancer.

This chain connects TRBV28 to TRBJ1-5; D may be TRBD1 (6 bases). Germline-derived CDR1 and CDR2 are MDHEN and SYDVKM. The CDR3 consists of 18 residues. The V gene lost 6 bases and the J gene lost 2 bases, with 23 bases spanning the gap. CDR3 nucleotide sequence: TGTGCCAGCAGCACGGGACTCAGGGGACGCGGCGGCAATCAGCCCCAGCATTTT. This gives the protein CASSTGLRGRGGNQPQHF. Based on the CDR3 plus reference TRBV28 and TRBJ1-5, the full variable domain is DVKVTQSSRYLVKRTGEKVFLECVQDMDHENMFWYRQDPGLGLRLIYFSYDVKMKEKGDIPEGYSVSREKKERFSLILESASTNQTSMYLCASSTGLRGRGGNQPQHFGDGTRLSIL.

The V and J genes are TRBV28 and TRBJ2-2; D could derive from TRBD1 or TRBD2 (6 bases each). This CDR3 spans 16 amino acids. Germline V gives CDR1 MDHEN, CDR2 SYDVKM. V lost 6 bases and J 4 bases, leaving 18 bases between the germline ends. CDR3 residues: CASRWGTRGGTGELFF. Here the CDR3 DNA reads TGTGCCAGCAGGTGGGGGACCAGGGGAGGCACCGGGGAGCTGTTTTTT.

This clone has a single count. This chain connects TRBV28 to TRBJ1-2, with 9 bases fitting TRBD1. V shed 4 bases and J 8 bases; nucleotides not matched to a gene: 8. CDR1 is MDHEN, CDR2 SYDVKM, per germline. The length of the CDR3 is 14 residues. CDR3 loop: CASSWNRGHGGYTF. CDR3 nucleotide sequence: TGTGCCAGCAGTTGGAACAGGGGGCATGGGGGCTACACCTTC.

The V call is TRBV5-1, the J call TRBJ1-1, with D hard to call. The CDR3 contains 14 residues. CDR1 and CDR2 (germline): SGHRS, YFSETQ. The V end lost 0 bases, the J end lost 2 bases, and 8 bases lay between the germline ends. The CDR3 sequence: CASSLDSVNTEAFF. The CDR3 bases are TGCGCCAGCAGCTTGGACAGCGTTAACACTGAAGCTTTCTTT.

This clone was counted a single time. The chain links TRBV6-7 to TRBJ2-7; either TRBD1 or TRBD2 may supply D (6 bases each). TRBV6-7 counts as an open reading frame of uncertain function. The CDR3 extends over 18 amino acids. The ends were cut back, 5 bases at V and 5 bases at J, with 28 bases in the middle. CDR3 coding DNA: TGTGCCAGCAGTACTCAGCCCGGGGGACATATCGCAAGTAACGAGCAGTACTTC. Its translation is CASSTQPGGHIASNEQYF.

In its sample, this clone was seen once. V usage is TRBV29-1 and J usage is TRBJ1-1; a possible D gene is TRBD1 (5 bases). Germline-derived CDR1 and CDR2 are SQVTM and ANQGSEA. The ends were cut back, 0 bases at V and 5 bases at J, with 7 bases in the middle. There are 12 residues in the CDR3. The CDR3 bases are TGCAGCGTTGAAGATCAGGGAACTGAAGCTTTCTTT. This codes for CSVEDQGTEAFF. The variable domain in full, completed from reference TRBV29-1 and TRBJ1-1, reads SAVISQKPSRDICQRGTSLTIQCQVDSQVTMMFWYRQQPGQSLTLIATANQGSEATYESGFVIDKFPISRPNLTFSTLTVSNMSPEDSSIYLCSVEDQGTEAFFGQGTRLTVV.

V usage is TRBV19 and J usage is TRBJ2-7; D is tentatively TRBD1 or TRBD2 (5 bases each). The germline V gene has CDR1 LNHDA and CDR2 SQIVND (reference sequence). CDR3 size: 14 residues. V was cut by 3 bases and J by 4 bases, with 13 bases left in between. CDR3 region: CASSMRGRGYEQYF. CDR3 nucleotide sequence: TGTGCCAGTAGTATGAGGGGACGGGGATACGAGCAGTACTTC.

The rearrangement joins TRBV25-1 to TRBJ2-2, with 8 bases that match TRBD1. The germline gives CDR1 MGHDK, CDR2 SYGVNS. The V gene end was trimmed by 5 bases and the J gene end by 1 base; junction bases not matched to a gene: 9. This CDR3 contains 17 residues. The CDR3 DNA reads as TGTGCCAGCAGTAAAGGCCGGGACAGGCTGAACACCGGGGAGCTGTTTTTT. Protein: CASSKGRDRLNTGELFF.

J is TRBJ2-3 and V is TRBV7-8; no definite D call. The CDR3 has 14 residues. From germline, CDR1 is SGHVS and CDR2 FQNEAQ. The ends were cut back, 0 bases at V and 4 bases at J, with 8 bases in the middle. The DNA of the CDR3 is TGTGCCAGCAGCTTAGCTGGCGCGGCAGATACGCAGTATTTT. It translates to CASSLAGAADTQYF.

V is TRBV2 and J is TRBJ2-3; the D gene is possibly TRBD1 (5 bases). This CDR3 has 15 residues. The germline CDR1 and CDR2 sequences are SNHLY and FYNNEI. The V and J ends lost 2 bases and 0 bases respectively, with 9 bases between them. The CDR3 DNA follows: TGTGCCAGCAGTGAAAGACAGTCTAGCACAGATACGCAGTATTTT. Its protein is CASSERQSSTDTQYF.

V gene TRBV6-1 combines with J gene TRBJ1-3, with unresolved D. The CDR3 is made up of 17 amino acids. Germline values: CDR1 MNHNS, CDR2 SASEGT. V was clipped by 1 base and J by 0 bases, with 13 bases between them. This CDR3 is CASSEVLQASSGNTIYF. Here the CDR3 DNA reads TGTGCCAGCAGTGAAGTGTTGCAGGCTTCCTCTGGAAACACCATATATTTT.

This clone was found a few times. The V and J genes are TRBV28 and TRBJ1-1; D is unclear. The germline V gene has CDR1 MDHEN and CDR2 SYDVKM. The CDR3 consists of 14 residues. Trimming shortened V by 0 bases and J by 2 bases, and 7 bases separated the two germline ends. In DNA form, the CDR3 reads TGTGCCAGCAGTTTATGGGGGATTAACACTGAAGCTTTCTTT. This codes for CASSLWGINTEAFF.

The chain uses TRBV28 and TRBJ2-5, with D possibly being TRBD2 (6 bases). The last part of the DNA fits TRBJ2-7 better; the J call may be wrong. From germline, CDR1 is MDHEN and CDR2 SYDVKM. The CDR3 contains 16 residues. The CDR3 loop reads CASSLHLAELSYEQYF. The DNA of the CDR3 is TGTGCCAGCAGTCTTCATTTAGCGGAGCTCTCCTACGAGCAGTACTTC.

The chain links TRBV30 to TRBJ2-7; D gene ambiguous. V lost 4 bases and J 4 bases, leaving 14 bases between the germline ends. Germline loops: CDR1 GTSNPN, CDR2 SVGIG (reference sequence). The CDR3 is 13 amino acids. This chain's CDR3 is CAWKLPSGYEQYF. CDR3 nucleotides: TGTGCCTGGAAGTTGCCTAGTGGATACGAGCAGTACTTC.

By sample share, this clone is medium-sized. V and J are TRBV11-2 and TRBJ1-2, with TRBD1 identical over 8 bases. After removal of 5 bases from V and 8 bases from J, the junction contained 13 bases not matched to a gene. Germline V gene data show CDR1 as SGHAT and CDR2 as FQNNGV. The CDR3 length is 15 residues. In DNA, the CDR3 is TGTGCCAGCAGCCAAGGACAGGGTGGTCTCGGGGGCTACACCTTC. Translated: CASSQGQGGLGGYTF.

Only a few counts were recorded for this clone. The genes are TRBV5-6 and TRBJ1-2, with 9 positions matching TRBD1. Germline V CDR1 and CDR2: SGHDT, YYEEEE. J gave up 1 base and V 1 base, and 2 bases lay outside the gene matches. The CDR3 consists of 15 residues. CDR3 in DNA: TGTGCCAGCAGCTTGCTGGGACAGGGTAACTATGGCTACACCTTC. It yields the protein CASSLLGQGNYGYTF.

This chain joins TRBV18 and TRBJ2-3, with D tentatively TRBD2 (6 bases). V was cut by 2 bases and J by 2 bases, with 8 bases left in between. CDR1 is KGHSH, CDR2 LQKENI, per germline. This CDR3 is built from 14 residues. Here the CDR3 DNA reads TGTGCCAGCTCACCAAGGGACTTCACAGATACGCAGTATTTT. Amino acids: CASSPRDFTDTQYF.

The chain employs TRBV7-6 and TRBJ2-3; D possibly corresponds to TRBD2 (5 bases). There are 14 residues in the CDR3. Looked up from germline, CDR1 is SGHVS and CDR2 is FNYEAQ. V lost 5 bases, J lost 2 bases, and 11 bases lay in between. Written as DNA, the CDR3 is TGTGCCAGCAGCCGGTTCGGGGTCACAGATACGCAGTATTTT. Translation gives CASSRFGVTDTQYF.

This clone was seen a few times. The chain uses TRBV19 and TRBJ1-5, with TRBD1 matching 8 bases. Trimming took 5 bases from V and 2 from J; bases not matched to a gene: 5. CDR1 is LNHDA and CDR2 is SQIVND in the germline V gene (reference sequence). This CDR3 is built from 15 residues. The CDR3 region is CASSETGVGNQPQHF. The CDR3 DNA reads TGTGCCAGTAGTGAGACAGGGGTTGGCAATCAGCCCCAGCATTTT.

This clone was seen many times. This rearrangement joins TRBV18 to TRBJ1-2; D unclear. The CDR3 runs to 13 residues. The V gene's germline CDR1 is KGHSH and CDR2 LQKENI. V gave up 3 bases and J gave up 3 bases, with 8 bases separating them. CDR3 in amino acids: CASSPMADYGYTF. The CDR3 bases are TGTGCCAGCTCACCGATGGCAGACTATGGCTACACCTTC.

The chain has TRBV28 and TRBJ2-7; D is ambiguous. CDR1 and CDR2 from the germline V gene are MDHEN and SYDVKM. The CDR3 has 14 residues. V dropped 3 bases and J dropped 3 bases, with 12 bases sitting between them. The CDR3 bases are TGTGCCAGCAGTTTCAGCACTACGGGCTACGAGCAGTACTTC. The encoded protein is CASSFSTTGYEQYF. Filled out from reference TRBV28 and TRBJ2-7, the complete variable domain reads DVKVTQSSRYLVKRTGEKVFLECVQDMDHENMFWYRQDPGLGLRLIYFSYDVKMKEKGDIPEGYSVSREKKERFSLILESASTNQTSMYLCASSFSTTGYEQYFGPGTRLTVT.